The clone carrying this T cell receptor beta chain has a count of ten or more. This sample is part of a study of early T cells in non-severe SARS-CoV-2 infection. Overall study context: Sequenced bulk RNA came from whole blood that was unsorted, and chains were unpaired.

CDR1 and CDR2 from the germline V gene are MNHNS and SASEGT. This CDR3 region has 14 residues. Trimming took 0 bases from V and 4 from J, leaving 10 bases between them. Individual cDNA molecules were tagged with unique molecular identifiers, the study reported. TCRdb re-called the 5' RACE reads with MiXCR, one entry per CDR3 protein. The sample comprises some 71,000 distinct CDR3 sequences, approximately 14% of which are singletons, and around 15% rests with the top ten. The sample was whole blood. The TCR was taken from an adult who was a healthcare worker with PCR-confirmed SARS-CoV-2 infection or an uninfected control (not recorded which). The V and J genes are TRBV6-1 and TRBJ2-7; D is undetermined. CDR3 protein: CASSEAWALYEQYF. In nucleotides, the CDR3 is TGTGCCAGCAGTGAAGCTTGGGCCCTTTACGAGCAGTACTTC.